This T cell receptor (beta chain) derives from a study of T-cell memory formation after mild COVID-19. TCRdb redid the calling of the 5' RACE reads with MiXCR, one entry per CDR3 protein. The sample contains 70,000 to 100,000 distinct CDR3 sequences, around 16% of which appear only once. This clonotype was seen more than once but under ten times. Antigen unknown. The V segment lost 6 bases and the J segment 4 bases; nucleotides outside the gene matches: 5. The germline V gene encodes CDR1 DFQATT and CDR2 SNEGSKA (reference sequence). The CDR3 runs to 13 residues. Study-wide results and limits: Most CD4+ clones that shrank were in CM and EM, while CD8+ ones turned up in EMRA. Contracting clones, day 15 to 85, had balanced CD4/CD8, and later expanders favored CD4+. Prior to infection, memory already included some responding clones, suggesting cross-reactive memory joined.

Sequencing was carried out using PBMCs or a T cell subset sorted from them (not recorded which). V is TRBV20-1 and J is TRBJ2-1; the match to TRBD1 covers 8 bases. The TCR comes from a man younger than 30 who had mild COVID-19 (a few samples of this study predate the infection). Cell type and time point are not known. Written as DNA, the CDR3 is TGCAGTGCGAGGGACAGGCGTTACAATGAGCAGTTCTTC. This gives the protein CSARDRRYNEQFF.